This T cell receptor beta chain comes out of a study of blood T cell repertoires in COVID-19. Study overall: Acute and convalescent COVID-19 specimens originated in the United States, Italy and Spain. The analysed material was cDNA or gDNA that came from T cells, B-cell-depleted T cells, or PBMCs.

From germline, CDR1 is SGHTA and CDR2 FQGNSA. The CDR3 loop spans 13 amino acids. The germline V and J ends were trimmed by 6 bases and 4 bases, with 12 bases remaining between them. How the authors handled the data: Using reference gene primer amplification, nucleated cell counts were estimated. Here immunoSEQ multiplex PCR was the method, and the copy in TCRdb shows in-frame clones only, minus some. V, J and clone size are those of that table, while D and trimming were read from the DNA. The sample includes about 100,000 clones, 85% to 90% of them seen just once. The sequence came from a human donor in a cohort sampled during active COVID-19. The rearrangement uses TRBV7-2 and TRBJ1-1; D perhaps matches TRBD1 (6 bases). Sequencing input: peripheral blood. The CDR3 here is CASRYRVGTEAFF. The CDR3 region has the DNA TGTGCCAGCAGATACAGGGTAGGCACTGAAGCTTTCTTT.